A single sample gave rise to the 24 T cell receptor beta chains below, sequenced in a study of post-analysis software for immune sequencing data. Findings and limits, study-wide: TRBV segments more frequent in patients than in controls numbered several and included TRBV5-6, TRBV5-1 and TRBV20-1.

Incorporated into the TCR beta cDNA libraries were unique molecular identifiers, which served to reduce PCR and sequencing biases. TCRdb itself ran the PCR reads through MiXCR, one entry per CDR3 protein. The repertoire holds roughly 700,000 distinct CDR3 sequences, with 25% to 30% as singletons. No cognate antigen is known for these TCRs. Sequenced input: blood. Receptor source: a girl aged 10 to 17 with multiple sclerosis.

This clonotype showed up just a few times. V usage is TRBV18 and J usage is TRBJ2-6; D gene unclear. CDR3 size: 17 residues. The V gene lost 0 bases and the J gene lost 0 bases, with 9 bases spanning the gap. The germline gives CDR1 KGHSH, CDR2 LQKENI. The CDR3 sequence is CASSPPGLISGANVLTF. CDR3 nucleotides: TGTGCCAGCTCACCACCGGGCCTGATCTCTGGGGCCAACGTCCTGACTTTC.

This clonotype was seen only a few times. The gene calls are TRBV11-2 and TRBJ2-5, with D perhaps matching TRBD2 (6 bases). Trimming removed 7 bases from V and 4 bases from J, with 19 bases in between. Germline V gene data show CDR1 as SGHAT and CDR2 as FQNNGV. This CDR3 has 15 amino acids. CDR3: CASMGIRGRGETQYF. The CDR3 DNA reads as TGTGCCAGCATGGGTATTCGGGGGAGAGGAGAGACCCAGTACTTC.

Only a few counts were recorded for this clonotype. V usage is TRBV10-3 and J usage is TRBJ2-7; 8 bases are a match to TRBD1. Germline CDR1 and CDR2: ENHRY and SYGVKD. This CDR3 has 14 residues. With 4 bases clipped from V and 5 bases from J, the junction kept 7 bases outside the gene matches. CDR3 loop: CAISGTGTRDEQYF. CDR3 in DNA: TGTGCCATCAGTGGGACAGGGACTCGGGACGAGCAGTACTTC.

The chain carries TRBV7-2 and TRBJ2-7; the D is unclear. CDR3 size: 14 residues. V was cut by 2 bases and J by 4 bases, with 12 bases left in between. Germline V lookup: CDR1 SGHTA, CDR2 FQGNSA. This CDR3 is CASSLNAQTYEQYF. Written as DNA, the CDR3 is TGTGCCAGCAGCTTAAACGCGCAAACTTACGAGCAGTACTTC.

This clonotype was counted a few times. In DNA form, the CDR3 reads TGCAGTGCTAGGTCCTCGGATACGCCGGTGGGCTACACCTTC. It yields the protein CSARSSDTPVGYTF. The chain combines TRBV20-1 with TRBJ1-2; D is unresolved. Germline V lookup: CDR1 DFQATT, CDR2 SNEGSKA (reference sequence). Trimming left V 3 bases short and J 8 bases short, with 19 bases between. The CDR3 totals 14 residues.

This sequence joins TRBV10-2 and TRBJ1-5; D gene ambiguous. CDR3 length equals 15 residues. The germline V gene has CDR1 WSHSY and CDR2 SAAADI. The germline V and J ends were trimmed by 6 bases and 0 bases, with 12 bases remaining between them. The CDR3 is CASRGKHHSNQPQHF. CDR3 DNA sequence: TGCGCCAGCAGGGGAAAACACCATAGCAATCAGCCCCAGCATTTT.

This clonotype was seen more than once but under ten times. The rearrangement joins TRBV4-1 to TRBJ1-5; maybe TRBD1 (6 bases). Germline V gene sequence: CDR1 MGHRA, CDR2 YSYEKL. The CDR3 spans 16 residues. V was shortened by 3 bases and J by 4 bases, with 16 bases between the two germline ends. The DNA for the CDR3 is TGCGCCAGCAGCCAGCTGGGATCGGGGGCAAATCAGCCCCAGCATTTT. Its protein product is CASSQLGSGANQPQHF.

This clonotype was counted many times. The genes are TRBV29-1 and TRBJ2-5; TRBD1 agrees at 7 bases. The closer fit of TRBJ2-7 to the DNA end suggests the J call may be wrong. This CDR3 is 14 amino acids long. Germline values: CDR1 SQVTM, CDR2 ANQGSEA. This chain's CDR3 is CSVEFFRGSGEQYF. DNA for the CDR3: TGCAGCGTTGAATTCTTCAGGGGGTCAGGCGAGCAGTACTTC.

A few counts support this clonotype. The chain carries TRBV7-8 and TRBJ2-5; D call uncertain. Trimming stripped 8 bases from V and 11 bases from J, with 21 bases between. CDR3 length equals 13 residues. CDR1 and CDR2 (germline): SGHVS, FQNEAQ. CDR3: CASFLRTGLEQYF. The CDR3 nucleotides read TGTGCCAGCTTCCTCAGGACGGGTCTTGAGCAGTACTTC.

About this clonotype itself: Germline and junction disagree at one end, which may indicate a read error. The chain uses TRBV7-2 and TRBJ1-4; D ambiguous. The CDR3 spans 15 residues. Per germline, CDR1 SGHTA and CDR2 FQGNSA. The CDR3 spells CASNLGGSRDEKLFF. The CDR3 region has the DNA TGTGCCAGCAACTTAGGCGGGAGTCGGGATGAAAAACTGTTTTTT. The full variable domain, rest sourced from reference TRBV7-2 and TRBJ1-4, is GAGVSQSPSNKVTEKGKDVELRCDPISGHTALYWYRQSLGQGLEFLIYFQGNSAPDKSGLPSDRFSAERTGGSVSTLTIQRTQQEDSAVYLCASNLGGSRDEKLFFGSGTQLSVL.

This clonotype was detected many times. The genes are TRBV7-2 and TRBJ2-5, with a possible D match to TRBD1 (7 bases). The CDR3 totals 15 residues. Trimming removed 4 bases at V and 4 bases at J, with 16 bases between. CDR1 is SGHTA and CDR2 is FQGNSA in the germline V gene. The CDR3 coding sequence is TGTGCCAGCAGCTCAAATGCAGGGGGGAGAGAGACCCAGTACTTC. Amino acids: CASSSNAGGRETQYF. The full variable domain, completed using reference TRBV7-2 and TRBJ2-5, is GAGVSQSPSNKVTEKGKDVELRCDPISGHTALYWYRQSLGQGLEFLIYFQGNSAPDKSGLPSDRFSAERTGGSVSTLTIQRTQQEDSAVYLCASSSNAGGRETQYFGPGTRLLVL.

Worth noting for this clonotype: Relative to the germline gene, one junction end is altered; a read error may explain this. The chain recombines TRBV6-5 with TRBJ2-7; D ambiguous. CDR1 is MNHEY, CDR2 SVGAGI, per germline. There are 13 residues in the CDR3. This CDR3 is CASSRSRENEQYF. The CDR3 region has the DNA TGTGCCAGCAGCCGTTCTAGGGAAAACGAGCAGTACTTT.

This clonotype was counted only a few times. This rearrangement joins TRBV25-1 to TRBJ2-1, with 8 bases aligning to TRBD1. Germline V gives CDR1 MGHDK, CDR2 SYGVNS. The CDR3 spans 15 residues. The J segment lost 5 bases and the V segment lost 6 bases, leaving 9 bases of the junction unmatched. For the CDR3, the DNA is TGTGCCAGCAGGACACCGGGGACAGGCCACAATGAGCAGTTCTTC. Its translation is CASRTPGTGHNEQFF.

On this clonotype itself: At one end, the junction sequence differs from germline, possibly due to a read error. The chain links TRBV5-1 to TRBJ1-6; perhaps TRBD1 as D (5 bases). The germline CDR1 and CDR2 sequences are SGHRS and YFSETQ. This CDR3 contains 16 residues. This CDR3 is CASSPTRQRNNSPPHF. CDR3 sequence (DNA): TGCGCCAGCTCACCAACAAGACAGAGAAATAATTCACCCCCCCACTTT.

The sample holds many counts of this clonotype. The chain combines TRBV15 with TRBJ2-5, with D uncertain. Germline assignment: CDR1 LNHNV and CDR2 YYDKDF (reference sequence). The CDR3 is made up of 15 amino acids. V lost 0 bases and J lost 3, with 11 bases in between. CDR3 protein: CATSRDLGPEETQYF. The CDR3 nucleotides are TGTGCCACCAGCAGAGATCTGGGCCCCGAAGAGACCCAGTACTTC.

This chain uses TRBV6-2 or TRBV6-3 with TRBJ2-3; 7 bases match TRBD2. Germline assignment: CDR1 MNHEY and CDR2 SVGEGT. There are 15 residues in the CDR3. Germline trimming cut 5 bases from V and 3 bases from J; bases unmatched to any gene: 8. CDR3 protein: CASSDPLRGTDTQYF. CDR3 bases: TGTGCCAGCAGTGACCCTTTGCGGGGGACAGATACGCAGTATTTT.

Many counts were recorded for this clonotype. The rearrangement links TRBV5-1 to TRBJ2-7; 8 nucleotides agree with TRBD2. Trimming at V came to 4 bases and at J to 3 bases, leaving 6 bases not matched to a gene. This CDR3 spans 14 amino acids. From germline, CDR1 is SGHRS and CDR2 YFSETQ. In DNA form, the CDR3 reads TGCGCCAGCAGCCAGGGAGCGGGAGACTACGAGCAGTACTTC. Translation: CASSQGAGDYEQYF.

CDR3 residues: CASRGVWAIYEQYF. CDR3 sequence (DNA): TGTGCCAGCAGGGGGGTGTGGGCCATCTACGAGCAGTACTTC. This rearrangement joins TRBV28 to TRBJ2-7; D possibly uses TRBD1 or TRBD2 (5 bases each). V lost 6 bases and J 3 bases, leaving 15 bases between the germline ends. CDR3 length: 14 residues. Looked up from germline, CDR1 is MDHEN and CDR2 is SYDVKM.

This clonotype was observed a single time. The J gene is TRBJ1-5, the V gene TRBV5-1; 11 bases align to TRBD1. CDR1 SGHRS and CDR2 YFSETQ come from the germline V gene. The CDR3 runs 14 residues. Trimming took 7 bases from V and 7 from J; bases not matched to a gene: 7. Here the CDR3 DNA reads TGCGCCAGCCCTGGACAGGGGGCCGGGCAGCCCCAGCATTTT. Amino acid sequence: CASPGQGAGQPQHF. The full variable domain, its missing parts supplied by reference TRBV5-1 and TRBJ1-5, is KAGVTQTPRYLIKTRGQQVTLSCSPISGHRSVSWYQQTPGQGLQFLFEYFSETQRNKGNFPGRFSGRQFSNSRSEMNVSTLELGDSALYLCASPGQGAGQPQHFGDGTRLSIL.

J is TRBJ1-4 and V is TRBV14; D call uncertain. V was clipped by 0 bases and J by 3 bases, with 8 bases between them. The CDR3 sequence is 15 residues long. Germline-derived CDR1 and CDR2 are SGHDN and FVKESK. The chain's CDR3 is CASSQDGGSNEKLFF. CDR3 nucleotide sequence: TGTGCCAGCAGCCAAGACGGCGGATCTAATGAAAAACTGTTTTTT.

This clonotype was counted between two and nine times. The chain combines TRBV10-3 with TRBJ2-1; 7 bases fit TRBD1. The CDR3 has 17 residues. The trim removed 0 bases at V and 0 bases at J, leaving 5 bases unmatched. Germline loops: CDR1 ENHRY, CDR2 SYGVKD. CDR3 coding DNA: TGTGCCATCAGTGAGTCAGACAGGGTAAGCTCCTACAATGAGCAGTTCTTC. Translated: CAISESDRVSSYNEQFF.

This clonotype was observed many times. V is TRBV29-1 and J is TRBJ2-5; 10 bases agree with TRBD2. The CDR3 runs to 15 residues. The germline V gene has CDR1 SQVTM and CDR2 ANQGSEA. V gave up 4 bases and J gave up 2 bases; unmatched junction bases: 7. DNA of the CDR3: TGCAGCGTTGGCACCGGGACTAGCGTACAAGAGACCCAGTACTTC. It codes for CSVGTGTSVQETQYF.

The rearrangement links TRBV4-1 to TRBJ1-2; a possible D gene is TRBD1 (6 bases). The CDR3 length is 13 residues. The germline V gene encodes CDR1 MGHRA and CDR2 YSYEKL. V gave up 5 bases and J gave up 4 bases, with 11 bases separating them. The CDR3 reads CASSSQGVYGYTF. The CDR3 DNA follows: TGCGCCAGCAGCTCACAGGGTGTCTATGGCTACACCTTC.

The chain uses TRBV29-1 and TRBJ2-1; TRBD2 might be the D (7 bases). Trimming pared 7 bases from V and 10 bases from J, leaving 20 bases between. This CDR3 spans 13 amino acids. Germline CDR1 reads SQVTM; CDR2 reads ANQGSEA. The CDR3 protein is CSGAGVGGEEQFF. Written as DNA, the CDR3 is TGCAGCGGGGCAGGAGTAGGGGGGGAGGAGCAGTTCTTC.